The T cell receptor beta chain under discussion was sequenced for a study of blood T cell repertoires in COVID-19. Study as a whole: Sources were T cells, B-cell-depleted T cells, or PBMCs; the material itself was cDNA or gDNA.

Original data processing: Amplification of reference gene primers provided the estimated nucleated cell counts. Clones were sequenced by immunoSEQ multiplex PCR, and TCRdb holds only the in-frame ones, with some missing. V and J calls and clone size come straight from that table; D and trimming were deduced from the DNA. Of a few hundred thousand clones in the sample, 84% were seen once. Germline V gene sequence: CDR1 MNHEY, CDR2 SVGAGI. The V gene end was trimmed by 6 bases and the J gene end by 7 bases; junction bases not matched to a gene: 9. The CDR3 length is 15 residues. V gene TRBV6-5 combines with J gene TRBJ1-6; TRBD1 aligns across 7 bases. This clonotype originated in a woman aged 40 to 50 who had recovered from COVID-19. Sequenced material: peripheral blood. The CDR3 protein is CASRDPGTANSPLHF. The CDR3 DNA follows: TGTGCCAGCAGGGACCCCGGGACAGCAAATTCACCCCTCCACTTT.